Presented here are 30 T cell receptor beta chains from one specimen sequenced in a study of cytomegalovirus exposure and HLA in healthy donors. It was with 60 Vbeta and 13 Jbeta primers that the PCR ran. Repertoires were generated with immunoSEQ multiplex PCR, while TCRdb's copy carries only in-frame clones and drops some. Found here are around 130,000 clones, approximately 80% of them singletons; the top ten hold about 5.8%. Specimen: PBMCs. Receptor source: a man aged 18 to 29 in good health and CMV-seropositive.

The chain joins TRBV9 to TRBJ2-1, with TRBD1 matching 8 bases. Germline-derived CDR1 and CDR2 are SGDLS and YYNGEE. The CDR3 sequence is 15 residues long. V shed 5 bases and J 6 bases; nucleotides not matched to a gene: 10. The CDR3 nucleotides are TGTGCCAGCAGTCGGACCGGGACAGGTCTCAATGAGCAGTTCTTC. This codes for CASSRTGTGLNEQFF.

The chain employs TRBV28 and TRBJ2-3, with D possibly TRBD1 on 5 matching bases. The CDR3 is made up of 15 amino acids. Trimming took off 3 bases at V and 0 bases at J, with 10 bases between the two ends. Germline CDR1 and CDR2: MDHEN and SYDVKM. In DNA, the CDR3 is TGTGCCAGCAGTTTTATGGCAGGGAGCACAGATACGCAGTATTTT. Its protein product is CASSFMAGSTDTQYF.

The rearrangement links TRBV30 to TRBJ2-1; unclear D gene. CDR3 size: 14 residues. The germline V and J ends were trimmed by 3 bases and 0 bases, with 9 bases remaining between them. Germline CDR1 and CDR2: GTSNPN and SVGIG (reference sequence). CDR3 protein: CAWRVFSSYNEQFF. The CDR3 DNA is TGTGCCTGGAGGGTCTTTAGCTCCTACAATGAGCAGTTCTTC.

This chain connects TRBV6-5 to TRBJ2-3, with D unclear. Germline V gene data show CDR1 as MNHEY and CDR2 as SVGAGI. The CDR3 runs to 14 residues. Trimming took 5 bases from V and 0 from J, leaving 9 bases between them. This CDR3 is CASSEDSSTDTQYF. CDR3 DNA sequence: TGTGCCAGCAGTGAAGACTCTAGCACAGATACGCAGTATTTT.

The chain is built from TRBV19 and TRBJ1-6; D is undetermined. The germline V gene has CDR1 LNHDA and CDR2 SQIVND (reference sequence). This CDR3 is built from 17 residues. V was pared by 5 bases and J by 10 bases, with 24 bases between. The CDR3 DNA is TGTGCCAGTAGTTTCACGCGTCGCCTTAGCGTGTCCTCACCCCTCCACTTT. Residues: CASSFTRRLSVSSPLHF.

This sequence joins TRBV18 and TRBJ2-7; 9 bases fit TRBD1. The germline V gene encodes CDR1 KGHSH and CDR2 LQKENI. Germline trimming cut 3 bases from V and 4 bases from J; bases unmatched to any gene: 4. This CDR3 has 14 amino acids. The CDR3 spells CASSPGTGSYEQYF. CDR3 nucleotide sequence: TGTGCCAGCTCACCCGGGACAGGGTCTTACGAGCAGTACTTC.

V gene TRBV7-9 combines with J gene TRBJ2-5; no definite D call. Judging by the DNA end, TRBJ2-7 fits better; the J call may be wrong. The CDR3 loop spans 12 amino acids. In germline, CDR1 is SEHNR, CDR2 FQNEAQ (reference sequence). This CDR3 reads CASNLSSYEQYF. DNA for the CDR3: TGTGCCAGCAACTTGAGCTCCTACGAGCAGTACTTC.

The chain employs TRBV5-1 and TRBJ1-2; perhaps TRBD1 as D (6 bases). V was cut by 4 bases and J by 0 bases, with 13 bases left in between. Germline CDR1 reads SGHRS; CDR2 reads YFSETQ. CDR3 length equals 15 residues. CDR3 coding DNA: TGCGCCAGCAGCCCGGTGGCAGGGGCTAACTATGGCTACACCTTC. Its protein is CASSPVAGANYGYTF.

The chain combines TRBV2 with TRBJ2-2; the D gene is possibly TRBD1 (6 bases). V lost 4 bases to trimming and J lost 0 bases, with 15 bases between them. There are 17 residues in the CDR3. The germline V gene has CDR1 SNHLY and CDR2 FYNNEI. The DNA for the CDR3 is TGTGCCAGCAGTGCGGACAGAAATATTGCGAACACCGGGGAGCTGTTTTTT. It yields the protein CASSADRNIANTGELFF.

This rearrangement joins TRBV2 to TRBJ1-2; D uncertain. The CDR3 contains 11 residues. Trimming took 7 bases from V and 7 from J, leaving 10 bases between them. Germline V CDR1 and CDR2: SNHLY, FYNNEI. CDR3: CASTYSGGYTF. DNA for the CDR3: TGTGCCAGCACCTATAGCGGTGGCTACACCTTC. The full variable domain, rest sourced from reference TRBV2 and TRBJ1-2, is EPEVTQTPSHQVTQMGQEVILRCVPISNHLYFYWYRQILGQKVEFLVSFYNNEISEKSEIFDDQFSVERPDGSNFTLKIRSTKLEDSAMYFCASTYSGGYTFGSGTRLTVV.

Points on this clone: A read error may account for a junction end that differs from germline. The V and J genes are TRBV6-1 and TRBJ2-4, with D perhaps TRBD1 (5 bases). The germline gives CDR1 MNHNS, CDR2 SASEGT. The CDR3 is made up of 16 amino acids. CDR3 nucleotides: TGTGCCAGCAGTGAATGGGTAGGGGAAACCAAAAACAGTCAGTACTTC. It codes for CASSEWVGETKNSQYF.

V gene TRBV7-9 combines with J gene TRBJ1-3, with a weak D call TRBD1 (6 bases). Germline V gene data show CDR1 as SEHNR and CDR2 as FQNEAQ (reference sequence). V was trimmed by 10 bases and J by 4 bases, leaving 11 bases between them. The CDR3 is 12 residues long. The CDR3 sequence is CAIPGVGNTIYF. The DNA for the CDR3 is TGTGCCATCCCAGGGGTGGGAAACACCATATATTTT.

This clone was seen a handful of times. V is TRBV27 and J is TRBJ1-3; the match to TRBD1 covers 7 bases. Germline trimming cut 8 bases from V and 9 bases from J; bases unmatched to any gene: 16. The CDR3 length is 15 residues. Germline CDR1 and CDR2: MNHEY and SMNVEV (reference sequence). CDR3: CASGPMTGNRGTIYF. The CDR3 DNA reads TGTGCCAGCGGACCGATGACAGGGAATAGGGGCACCATATATTTT.

V usage is TRBV11-1 and J usage is TRBJ2-7; 8 nucleotides match TRBD2. Germline V gene lookup returns CDR1 SGHAT and CDR2 FQDESV (reference sequence). This CDR3 is 17 amino acids long. J gave up 4 bases and V 5 bases, and 16 bases lay outside the gene matches. The CDR3 here is CASSHRPRLAGGYEQYF. The DNA for the CDR3 is TGTGCCAGCAGCCACCGACCCCGTCTGGCGGGGGGATACGAGCAGTACTTC.

This rearrangement joins TRBV19 to TRBJ1-6; D unclear. Per the germline V gene, CDR1 is LNHDA and CDR2 is SQIVND (reference sequence). CDR3 size: 15 residues. V was clipped by 5 bases and J by 9 bases, with 17 bases between them. In DNA form, the CDR3 reads TGTGCCAGTAGTTCCACGACTCCAGCCAGTTCACCCCTCCACTTT. Encoded protein: CASSSTTPASSPLHF.

This chain links TRBV15 with TRBJ1-4; 9 positions agree with TRBD1. The CDR3 runs 16 residues. CDR1 is LNHNV, CDR2 YYDKDF, per germline (reference sequence). J lost 1 base, V lost 5 bases, and 5 bases had no gene match. The CDR3 DNA is TGTGCCACCAGCTGGGACAGGGTGGGAACTAATGAAAAACTGTTTTTT. This sequence encodes CATSWDRVGTNEKLFF.

This chain links TRBV10-3 with TRBJ2-3; possibly TRBD2 for D (5 bases). The CDR3 runs to 14 residues. Trimming cost V 5 bases and J 4 bases, with 13 bases left between them. Germline CDR1 ENHRY, CDR2 SYGVKD. CDR3 in amino acids: CAISWESLSDTQYF. CDR3 nucleotides: TGTGCCATCAGTTGGGAGTCGCTATCAGATACGCAGTATTTT.

This sequence joins TRBV28 and TRBJ2-2; 10 nucleotides align to TRBD2. The CDR3 contains 15 residues. V dropped 5 bases and J dropped 7; count of bases not matched to a gene: 7. Germline CDR1 MDHEN, CDR2 SYDVKM. CDR3 sequence (DNA): TGTGCCAGCAGTCGAAGCGGGGGGGCAAGCGGGGAGCTGTTTTTT. Translated, it gives CASSRSGGASGELFF.

The chain links TRBV14 to TRBJ2-7, with 9 positions matching TRBD2. CDR3 length: 15 amino acids. Trimming cost V 1 base and J 3 bases; bases outside gene matches: 4. Germline lookup yields CDR1 SGHDN and CDR2 FVKESK. This CDR3 reads CASSQGGGGVYEQYF. The CDR3 DNA follows: TGTGCCAGCAGCCAAGGCGGGGGGGGCGTCTACGAGCAGTACTTC.

The chain joins TRBV10-3 to TRBJ2-6, with TRBD1 identical over 8 bases. The CDR3 spans 17 residues. Germline V gene data show CDR1 as ENHRY and CDR2 as SYGVKD. V trimming: 8 bases; J trimming: 0 bases; junction bases outside the gene matches: 9. Here the CDR3 DNA reads TGTGCCATCTCGCGCGGGCAGGGGGCCTCTGGGGCCAACGTCCTGACTTTC. Amino acid sequence: CAISRGQGASGANVLTF.

A few counts support this clone. This chain links TRBV19 with TRBJ1-3; possibly TRBD1 for D (5 bases). This CDR3 comprises 18 residues. V was trimmed by 5 bases and J by 0 bases, leaving 20 bases between them. Looked up from germline, CDR1 is LNHDA and CDR2 is SQIVND (reference sequence). The CDR3 region has the DNA TGTGCCAGTAGTCGAACCCAACCTCGGGGGAGCTCTGGAAACACCATATATTTT. It is translated as CASSRTQPRGSSGNTIYF.

The chain recombines TRBV9 with TRBJ1-1, with D possibly matching TRBD1 (5 bases). CDR1 is SGDLS and CDR2 is YYNGEE in the germline V gene. This CDR3 has 15 amino acids. V dropped 3 bases and J dropped 0 bases, with 12 bases sitting between them. In DNA form, the CDR3 reads TGTGCCAGCAGCGAGGGGCAAGCACTGAACACTGAAGCTTTCTTT. Translating it yields CASSEGQALNTEAFF.

The genes are TRBV19 and TRBJ2-3; no clear D. This CDR3 is 14 amino acids long. The V and J ends lost 5 bases and 2 bases respectively, with 11 bases between them. In germline, CDR1 is LNHDA, CDR2 SQIVND (reference sequence). CDR3 DNA: TGTGCCAGTAGTCCCGACACCTTCACAGATACGCAGTATTTT. It is translated as CASSPDTFTDTQYF.

The gene calls are TRBV9 and TRBJ1-4; D is possibly TRBD1 (5 bases). V lost 6 bases and J 0 bases, leaving 6 bases between the germline ends. Germline CDR1 SGDLS, CDR2 YYNGEE. CDR3 length: 13 residues. In nucleotides, the CDR3 is TGTGCCAGCACGGGGGCAACTAATGAAAAACTGTTTTTT. This translates into CASTGATNEKLFF.

This chain uses TRBV4-1 with TRBJ2-5; 8 bases match TRBD1. CDR1 is MGHRA and CDR2 is YSYEKL in the germline V gene. The ends lost 1 base at V and 5 bases at J; junction bases unmatched: 3. This CDR3 has 14 amino acids. Here the CDR3 reads CASSQGQGAETQYF. The CDR3 coding sequence is TGCGCCAGCAGCCAAGGGCAGGGGGCGGAGACCCAGTACTTC.

The V call is TRBV30, the J call TRBJ1-5; D gene uncertain. The V gene's germline CDR1 is GTSNPN and CDR2 SVGIG (reference sequence). This CDR3 contains 13 residues. V was cut by 0 bases and J by 7 bases, with 10 bases left in between. The CDR3 coding sequence is TGTGCCTGGAGTGTCTTTGGGCGCCAGCCCCAGCATTTT. Translated: CAWSVFGRQPQHF.

This clone was counted a few times. This chain uses TRBV27 with TRBJ1-1, with 7 nucleotides matching TRBD1. The CDR3 runs 13 residues. After removal of 3 bases from V and 4 bases from J, the junction contained 2 bases not matched to a gene. Germline-derived CDR1 and CDR2 are MNHEY and SMNVEV (reference sequence). CDR3 protein: CASSFSGGTEAFF. CDR3 DNA sequence: TGTGCCAGCAGTTTTTCAGGGGGCACTGAAGCTTTCTTT.

This chain joins TRBV29-1 and TRBJ2-7; D may be TRBD2 (5 bases). V dropped 6 bases and J dropped 3 bases, with 9 bases sitting between them. This CDR3 is 11 amino acids long. CDR1 and CDR2 (germline): SQVTM, ANQGSEA. CDR3 residues: CSVGEYYEQYF. In DNA form, the CDR3 reads TGCAGCGTCGGGGAATACTACGAGCAGTACTTC.

This chain uses TRBV2 with TRBJ2-7; 8 bases are a match to TRBD1. This CDR3 spans 15 amino acids. Trimming took 5 bases from V and 0 from J; bases not matched to a gene: 6. Germline assignment: CDR1 SNHLY and CDR2 FYNNEI. The CDR3 protein is CASSFRTGISYEQYF. DNA for the CDR3: TGTGCCAGCAGTTTCCGGACAGGGATCTCCTACGAGCAGTACTTC.

This clone came up once. The rearrangement links TRBV6-5 to TRBJ2-1; TRBD2 aligns across 9 bases. Germline V lookup: CDR1 MNHEY, CDR2 SVGAGI. The CDR3 contains 15 residues. After removal of 0 bases from V and 5 bases from J, the junction contained 2 bases not matched to a gene. This CDR3 is CASSYSSSGNNEQFF. As DNA, the CDR3 is TGTGCCAGCAGTTACTCGTCTAGCGGGAACAATGAGCAGTTCTTC.